These 24 T cell receptor beta chains came from one sample sequenced in a study of T cells in women clearing cervical HPV infection. Sequencing used immunoSEQ multiplex PCR; TCRdb keeps in-frame clones, though not all of them. The ten most abundant clones cover less than 9% of a sample with some 30,000 clones. Sequencing input: blood buffy coat. These receptors were collected from a woman aged 18-69 years with a cervical HPV16 infection that either progressed to CIN3+ or cleared (not recorded which).

The CDR3 spells CASSRDSGSDTQYF. CDR3 DNA (partial): TGTGCCAGCAGCAGAGACTCGGGGTCAGATACG. The chain combines TRBV5-5 with TRBJ2-3; D may be TRBD2 (5 bases). From the germline J gene comes the end of the CDR3, since the read stops 3 residues before it. The ends were cut back, 4 bases at V and 4 bases at J, with 13 bases in the middle. This CDR3 has 14 residues. Germline V gene sequence: CDR1 SGHKS, CDR2 YYEKEE (reference sequence).

With respect to this clone: The read stops 3 residues short of the end of the CDR3; the missing end is completed from the germline J gene. The rearrangement joins TRBV3-1 (or the pseudogene TRBV3-2) to TRBJ2-3; 9 bases match TRBD2. Trimming took 4 bases from V and 2 from J; bases not matched to a gene: 13. The length of the CDR3 is 18 residues. Germline values: CDR1 LGHDT, CDR2 YNNKEL (reference sequence). The CDR3 region is CASSPSFGSGGATDTQYF. The sequenced CDR3 bases are TGTGCCAGCAGCCCCTCGTTTGGTAGCGGGGGCGCCACAGATACG.

As regards this clone: The read terminates 3 residues before the CDR3 end, so the remaining end is supplied by the germline J gene. V gene TRBV5-1 combines with J gene TRBJ2-4, with TRBD1 matching 8 bases. J gave up 7 bases and V 4 bases, and 4 bases lay outside the gene matches. CDR1 is SGHRS, CDR2 YFSETQ, per germline. This CDR3 is 13 amino acids long. The sequenced CDR3 bases are TGCGCCAGCAGCCAAGGACAGGGCAACATT. Residues: CASSQGQGNI. The full CDR3 reads CASSQGQGNIQYF.

Turning to this clone: The read halts 3 residues ahead of the CDR3 end, with the missing end drawn from the germline J gene. The gene calls are TRBV7-2 and TRBJ2-2, with TRBD1 as a possible D gene (6 bases). Looked up from germline, CDR1 is SGHTA and CDR2 is FQGNSA. Between the trimmed V and J ends, which lost 5 bases and 2 bases, there was a span of 9 bases. There are 14 residues in the CDR3. The CDR3 DNA, read in part, is TGTGCCAGCAGCCGCAGGGGCAACACCGGGGAG. It translates to CASSRRGNTGE. The whole CDR3 sequence reads CASSRRGNTGELFF. The full variable domain, its missing parts supplied by reference TRBV7-2 and TRBJ2-2, is GAGVSQSPSNKVTEKGKDVELRCDPISGHTALYWYRQSLGQGLEFLIYFQGNSAPDKSGLPSDRFSAERTGGSVSTLTIQRTQQEDSAVYLCASSRRGNTGELFFGEGSRLTVL.

A word on this clone: The read halts 3 residues ahead of the CDR3 end, with the missing end drawn from the germline J gene. The chain combines TRBV2 with TRBJ2-1, with 9 bases matching TRBD1. The CDR3 length is 15 residues. Germline CDR1 and CDR2: SNHLY and FYNNEI. V dropped 9 bases and J dropped 0; count of bases not matched to a gene: 6. The covered CDR3 bases are TGTGCCAGAGACAGGGGGTCTGGCTCCTACAATGAG. Its protein product is CARDRGSGSYNE. The CDR3 in full is CARDRGSGSYNEQFF.

A note on this clone: The missing CDR3 end, 3 residues past where the read stops, is filled in from the germline J gene. The chain uses TRBV5-4 and TRBJ1-5, with 7 bases aligning to TRBD1. The V segment lost 0 bases and the J segment 1 base; nucleotides outside the gene matches: 4. The CDR3 totals 16 residues. Germline V gene lookup returns CDR1 SGHNT and CDR2 YYREEE (reference sequence). CDR3 in amino acids: CASSLGGQLSNQPQHF. The sequenced CDR3 bases are TGTGCCAGCAGCTTGGGGGGACAGCTGAGCAATCAGCCC.

Turning to this clone: The read is 3 residues too short to cover the CDR3 end, so that end is filled in from the germline J gene. The rearrangement joins TRBV27 to TRBJ1-2; TRBD1 aligns across 7 bases. This CDR3 is built from 13 residues. The trim removed 5 bases at V and 7 bases at J, leaving 7 bases unmatched. In germline, CDR1 is MNHEY, CDR2 SMNVEV (reference sequence). CDR3 amino acids: CASSIDRALGYTF. CDR3 DNA (partial): TGTGCCAGCAGTATTGACAGGGCTCTTGGC.

CDR3 loop: CASGLGSANEKLFF. The sequenced part of the CDR3 DNA is TGTGCTAGTGGTTTGGGGAGCGCTAATGAAAAA. The chain employs TRBV12-5 and TRBJ1-4, with D unclear. The read halts 3 residues ahead of the CDR3 end, with the missing end drawn from the germline J gene. The CDR3 runs 14 residues. The germline CDR1 and CDR2 sequences are LGHNT and FRNRAP. V shed 1 base and J shed 3 bases, with 6 bases lying between them.

On this clone: The DNA ends 3 residues before the CDR3 does, and the rest of the CDR3 is filled in from the germline J gene. The chain combines TRBV24-1 with TRBJ2-3; 14 bases fit TRBD2. This CDR3 comprises 16 residues. The V and J ends lost 3 bases and 4 bases, in that order; junction bases with no gene match: 2. CDR1 KGHDR and CDR2 SFDVKD come from the germline V gene. CDR3 DNA, as far as it was read: TGTGCCACCAGTGATCCGACTAGCGGGGGGGCAGATACG. Translated, it gives CATSDPTSGGADT. The complete CDR3 sequence is CATSDPTSGGADTQYF.

To note about this clone: Read sequence stops 3 residues before the CDR3 end, and the germline J gene provides the missing end. This chain uses TRBV7-2 with TRBJ1-2, with TRBD1 matching 7 bases. After removal of 4 bases from V and 3 bases from J, the junction contained 5 bases not matched to a gene. This CDR3 has 14 residues. Germline values: CDR1 SGHTA, CDR2 FQGNSA. The CDR3 is CASSSRQGDYGYTF. The sequenced CDR3 bases are TGTGCCAGCAGCTCGCGACAGGGTGACTATGGC.

Comments on this clone: The read falls 3 residues short of the CDR3 end, and the missing part is taken from the germline J gene. The chain employs TRBV12-3 or TRBV12-4 and TRBJ2-5; possibly TRBD2 for D (6 bases). The CDR3 totals 14 residues. V lost 3 bases and J lost 5, with 13 bases in between. CDR3 DNA, as far as it was read: TGTGCCAGCAGTTTGCGGGGTGTGGATGAGACC. This gives the protein CASSLRGVDET. The entire CDR3 protein reads CASSLRGVDETQYF.

Comment on this clone: With the read ending 3 residues before the CDR3 end, the germline J gene is used to fill in that end. This chain connects TRBV5-1 to TRBJ2-4, with 7 positions matching TRBD1. J was trimmed by 0 bases and V by 6 bases; bases with no gene match: 6. Germline CDR1 and CDR2: SGHRS and YFSETQ. This CDR3 is 15 amino acids long. The CDR3 loop is CASTNRGLAKNIQYF. CDR3 bases read: TGCGCCAGCACCAACAGGGGCCTAGCCAAAAACATT. The full variable domain, with the rest looked up from reference TRBV5-1 and TRBJ2-4, is KAGVTQTPRYLIKTRGQQVTLSCSPISGHRSVSWYQQTPGQGLQFLFEYFSETQRNKGNFPGRFSGRQFSNSRSEMNVSTLELGDSALYLCASTNRGLAKNIQYFGAGTRLSVL.

Of note for this clone: The read stops 3 residues short of the end of the CDR3; the missing end is completed from the germline J gene. This sequence joins TRBV29-1 and TRBJ1-1, with D hard to call. Germline CDR1 reads SQVTM; CDR2 reads ANQGSEA. V lost 4 bases, J lost 1 base, and 13 bases lay in between. The CDR3 length is 14 residues. CDR3 amino acids: CSVVSRQANTEAFF. Partial CDR3 DNA: TGCAGCGTTGTTTCCCGGCAGGCGAACACTGAA.

Comment on this clone: The sequenced fragment ends 3 residues before the CDR3 boundary, so the rest is inferred from the germline J gene. This chain joins TRBV11-3 and TRBJ2-3; 7 bases are shared with TRBD2. Germline V gene data show CDR1 as SGHNT and CDR2 as YENEEA. The CDR3 is made up of 12 amino acids. CDR3 sequence reads: CASSLQGGTQYF. The CDR3 bases that were read are TGTGCCAGCAGCTTACAGGGAGGGACG.

A remark on this clone: The read ends 3 residues early relative to the CDR3; the germline J gene fills the gap. The rearrangement joins TRBV6-1 to TRBJ2-7, with D tentatively TRBD1 (5 bases). The CDR3 is made up of 14 amino acids. Between the trimmed V and J ends, which lost 1 base and 5 bases, there was a span of 12 bases. The germline V gene has CDR1 MNHNS and CDR2 SASEGT. The CDR3 DNA, read in part, is TGTGCCAGCAGTGAAGTTGGGGCAGCCCACGAG. Its translation: CASSEVGAAHE. The entire CDR3 protein reads CASSEVGAAHEQYF.

With respect to this clone: Read data end 3 residues before the CDR3 end; the end is taken from the germline J gene. The chain combines TRBV18 with TRBJ1-2; D may be TRBD1 (6 bases). The CDR3 is 14 residues long. Germline V lookup: CDR1 KGHSH, CDR2 LQKENI. CDR3 in amino acids: CASLATGLYNDYTF. The CDR3 DNA, read in part, is TGTGCCAGCTTGGCTACAGGGCTTTACAATGAC.

By frequency, this clone is medium-sized. Read coverage stops 3 residues before the CDR3 terminus; the germline J gene supplies the remainder. V gene TRBV19 combines with J gene TRBJ2-1, with 9 nucleotides matching TRBD1. Germline loops: CDR1 LNHDA, CDR2 SQIVND (reference sequence). The J segment lost 8 bases and the V segment lost 1 base, leaving 6 bases of the junction unmatched. This CDR3 spans 15 amino acids. This CDR3 reads CASSIGTGEWDEQFF. The covered CDR3 bases are TGTGCCAGTAGTATAGGGACAGGGGAATGGGATGAG.

As to this clone: The CDR3 end is not reached by the read, which stops 3 residues before it; the germline J gene fills it in. The chain is built from TRBV7-6 and TRBJ1-2, with D maybe TRBD1 (5 bases). The germline CDR1 and CDR2 sequences are SGHVS and FNYEAQ. There are 16 residues in the CDR3. Here the CDR3 reads CASSLEIGGAYNDYTF. Partial CDR3 DNA: TGTGCCAGCAGCTTAGAGATAGGTGGGGCCTACAATGAC.

Concerning this clone: Sequencing ends 3 residues short of the CDR3 end; the germline J gene provides the rest. This chain uses TRBV20-1 with TRBJ2-5, with 11 bases that match TRBD1. V gave up 5 bases and J gave up 6 bases; unmatched junction bases: 8. Germline CDR1 is DFQATT and CDR2 is SNEGSKA (reference sequence). CDR3 length: 14 amino acids. Partial CDR3 DNA: TGCAGTGCTGCGACCGGGACAGGGGGGAAGACC. Encoded protein: CSAATGTGGKT. The full CDR3 protein reads CSAATGTGGKTQYF.

Concerning this clone itself: The read terminates 3 residues ahead of where the CDR3 ends, so the germline J gene completes it. V is TRBV2 and J is TRBJ1-1; D possibly corresponds to TRBD1 (5 bases). The CDR3 extends over 13 amino acids. V gave up 7 bases and J gave up 3 bases, with 12 bases separating them. The V gene's germline CDR1 is SNHLY and CDR2 FYNNEI. This CDR3 reads CASIAGRYTEAFF. The CDR3 bases that were read are TGTGCCAGCATTGCAGGGAGGTACACTGAA.

Concerning this clone: The read is 3 residues too short to cover the CDR3 end, so that end is filled in from the germline J gene. The V call is TRBV2, the J call TRBJ1-3, with TRBD1 matching 9 bases. The ends lost 6 bases at V and 8 bases at J; junction bases unmatched: 8. Per germline, CDR1 SNHLY and CDR2 FYNNEI. CDR3 size: 14 residues. CDR3 DNA (partial): TGTGCCAGCAGGACGCGGACAGGGGTGGACACC. Amino acids: CASRTRTGVDT. The CDR3 reads in full as CASRTRTGVDTIYF.

As regards this clone: The read ends 3 residues early relative to the CDR3; the germline J gene fills the gap. The chain employs TRBV18 and TRBJ2-5; possible D gene TRBD1, 6 bases. The CDR3 runs 15 residues. Germline V CDR1 and CDR2: KGHSH, LQKENI. Trimming took off 3 bases at V and 2 bases at J, with 13 bases between the two ends. CDR3 in amino acids: CASSPDSKVQETQYF. The sequenced CDR3 bases are TGTGCCAGCTCACCGGACAGTAAGGTTCAAGAGACC.

Note on this clone: The read is 3 residues too short to cover the CDR3 end, so that end is filled in from the germline J gene. The chain recombines TRBV12-3 or TRBV12-4 with TRBJ2-1; maybe TRBD1 (6 bases). V lost 6 bases and J 9 bases, leaving 15 bases between the germline ends. The CDR3 runs 13 residues. The CDR3 region is CASSLTGRSEQFF. CDR3 bases read: TGTGCCAGCAGCCTAACAGGGCGTAGTGAG.

The CDR3 region is CASSLVGLETQYF. CDR3 DNA (partial): TGTGCCAGCAGCTTGGTAGGGTTAGAGACC. The chain joins TRBV5-5 to TRBJ2-5; D gene ambiguous. The read falls 3 residues short of the CDR3 end, and the missing part is taken from the germline J gene. The CDR3 length is 13 residues. The germline V gene encodes CDR1 SGHKS and CDR2 YYEKEE (reference sequence). The germline V and J ends were trimmed by 0 bases and 4 bases, with 7 bases remaining between them.